The 27 T cell receptor beta chains listed next were all sequenced from one sample in a study of blood T cell repertoires in COVID-19. Here immunoSEQ multiplex PCR was the method, and the copy in TCRdb shows in-frame clones only, minus some. The table has about 140,000 clones, almost 90% seen once. Material for sequencing was peripheral blood. These receptors were taken from a woman aged 55-75 years with acute or convalescent COVID-19.

The chain combines TRBV5-1 with TRBJ1-6; D is unresolved. CDR3 length: 16 residues. Trimming removed 0 bases from V and 2 bases from J, with 9 bases in between. Germline CDR1 and CDR2: SGHRS and YFSETQ. CDR3: CASSLAGVAYNSPLHF. DNA of the CDR3: TGCGCCAGCAGCTTGGCCGGAGTCGCCTATAATTCACCCCTCCACTTT.

CDR3 in DNA: TGTGCCAGCAGTTACCTTACAGGGGGCGTCGGCTATGGCTACACCTTC. The encoded protein is CASSYLTGGVGYGYTF. The genes are TRBV6-5 and TRBJ1-2, with 9 bases fitting TRBD1. Trimming cost V 2 bases and J 4 bases; bases outside gene matches: 8. The CDR3 length is 16 residues. The germline V gene has CDR1 MNHEY and CDR2 SVGAGI.

The V and J genes are TRBV7-9 and TRBJ2-3; D possibly corresponds to TRBD2 (6 bases). V was clipped by 1 base and J by 4 bases, with 15 bases between them. The CDR3 covers 16 residues. Germline CDR1 and CDR2: SEHNR and FQNEAQ (reference sequence). CDR3 loop: CASSLGGGERADTQYF. CDR3 nucleotides: TGTGCCAGCAGCTTAGGGGGAGGTGAGCGGGCAGATACGCAGTATTTT.

This sequence joins TRBV29-1 and TRBJ1-3, with D possibly matching TRBD1 (6 bases). The germline V gene has CDR1 SQVTM and CDR2 ANQGSEA. V shed 7 bases and J shed 8 bases, with 12 bases lying between them. The CDR3 has 11 residues. CDR3 sequence (DNA): TGCAGCGCCCACAGGGTCCACACCATATATTTT. This gives the protein CSAHRVHTIYF.

The chain links TRBV29-1 to TRBJ2-3; 7 bases fit TRBD2. Germline V gives CDR1 SQVTM, CDR2 ANQGSEA. CDR3 length: 14 residues. V dropped 3 bases and J dropped 1; count of bases not matched to a gene: 4. CDR3 sequence (DNA): TGCAGCGTTGAGCGACTAGCCCGCACAGATACGCAGTATTTT. Its translation is CSVERLARTDTQYF.

This clone was recorded a few times. The chain recombines TRBV2 with TRBJ1-2, with 9 bases that match TRBD1. CDR3 length: 14 residues. With V trimmed by 8 bases and J by 8 bases, 12 bases remained unmatched. Germline values: CDR1 SNHLY, CDR2 FYNNEI. The CDR3 is CASVPGQGIGGYTF. CDR3 coding DNA: TGTGCCAGCGTACCGGGACAGGGAATAGGAGGCTACACCTTC.

The rearrangement uses TRBV19 and TRBJ2-1, with D maybe TRBD2 (5 bases). The CDR3 sequence is 16 residues long. V lost 5 bases and J 0 bases, leaving 14 bases between the germline ends. The germline CDR1 and CDR2 sequences are LNHDA and SQIVND (reference sequence). CDR3 region: CASSRGAPSSYNEQFF. The CDR3, as DNA: TGTGCCAGTAGTCGGGGAGCCCCGAGCTCCTACAATGAGCAGTTCTTC.

In this sample, this clone turned up once. The chain links TRBV7-3 to TRBJ2-7, with D perhaps TRBD1 (5 bases). Per germline, CDR1 SGHTA and CDR2 FQGTGA. This CDR3 spans 15 amino acids. V was shortened by 1 base and J by 4 bases, with 14 bases between the two germline ends. CDR3 bases: TGTGCCAGCAGCTTAAACCCAGGGATCGGATACGAGCAGTACTTC. Its translation: CASSLNPGIGYEQYF.

The rearrangement links TRBV19 to TRBJ1-2; a possible D gene is TRBD1 (5 bases). CDR1 is LNHDA, CDR2 SQIVND, per germline (reference sequence). This CDR3 is built from 12 residues. V lost 5 bases and J lost 4, with 8 bases in between. DNA of the CDR3: TGTGCCAGTAGTGACAGAGTCTATGGCTACACCTTC. Protein sequence: CASSDRVYGYTF. The entire variable domain, with the rest obtained from reference TRBV19 and TRBJ1-2, is as follows: DGGITQSPKYLFRKEGQNVTLSCEQNLNHDAMYWYRQDPGQGLRLIYYSQIVNDFQKGDIAEGYSVSREKKESFPLTVTSAQKNPTAFYLCASSDRVYGYTFGSGTRLTVV.

This chain links TRBV24-1 with TRBJ2-5; perhaps TRBD1 as D (7 bases). The CDR3 covers 16 residues. Germline V gives CDR1 KGHDR, CDR2 SFDVKD. The germline V and J ends were trimmed by 1 base and 4 bases, with 15 bases remaining between them. CDR3 bases: TGTGCCACCAGTGATTTCGCGCAGGGGGGACTAGAGACCCAGTACTTC. Translation: CATSDFAQGGLETQYF.

The CDR3 DNA is TGTGCCAGCAGCTTCCGACCGGGTGACAGCAATCAGCCCCAGCATTTT. Its protein product is CASSFRPGDSNQPQHF. The chain uses TRBV5-6 and TRBJ1-5; no reliable D call. V was cut by 2 bases and J by 1 base, with 13 bases left in between. CDR1 and CDR2 (germline): SGHDT, YYEEEE. The CDR3 is made up of 16 amino acids.

The genes are TRBV19 and TRBJ1-2, with D perhaps TRBD1 (5 bases). The CDR3 length is 14 residues. The germline gives CDR1 LNHDA, CDR2 SQIVND (reference sequence). The ends were cut back, 7 bases at V and 2 bases at J, with 14 bases in the middle. In DNA, the CDR3 is TGTGCCAGTAATCCAGGGCCCGGCAACTATGGCTACACCTTC. The encoded protein is CASNPGPGNYGYTF.

V is TRBV5-6 and J is TRBJ1-2, with 7 bases matching TRBD1. Germline CDR1 is SGHDT and CDR2 is YYEEEE. CDR3 length equals 15 residues. With 3 bases clipped from V and 0 bases from J, the junction kept 5 bases outside the gene matches. This chain's CDR3 is CASSSWDRANYGYTF. CDR3 sequence (DNA): TGTGCCAGCAGCTCCTGGGACAGAGCTAACTATGGCTACACCTTC.

The sample holds one count of this clone. This chain connects TRBV29-1 to TRBJ1-2; tentative D call: TRBD1 (6 bases). The V end was cut by 6 bases, the J end by 2 bases, with 16 bases between. This CDR3 is 14 amino acids long. Germline CDR1 SQVTM, CDR2 ANQGSEA. The CDR3: CSVDRIDRNYGYTF. The CDR3 DNA follows: TGCAGCGTGGATAGAATAGACAGGAACTATGGCTACACCTTC.

V usage is TRBV7-2 and J usage is TRBJ1-1; D perhaps matches TRBD1 (5 bases). Germline CDR1 SGHTA, CDR2 FQGNSA. The V gene lost 1 base and the J gene lost 1 base, with 10 bases spanning the gap. The length of the CDR3 is 15 residues. CDR3: CASSLGGGGNTEAFF. In nucleotides, the CDR3 is TGTGCCAGCAGCTTAGGCGGGGGAGGGAACACTGAAGCTTTCTTT.

The chain uses TRBV5-1 and TRBJ2-7, with D possibly matching TRBD1 (7 bases). V lost 0 bases and J lost 6, with 16 bases in between. This CDR3 is 15 amino acids long. CDR1 is SGHRS and CDR2 is YFSETQ in the germline V gene. CDR3 coding DNA: TGCGCCAGCAGCTTGGGCGCAGGGGGGCAGATCGAGCAGTACTTC. Protein: CASSLGAGGQIEQYF.

This chain links TRBV18 with TRBJ1-1, with D perhaps matching TRBD1 (5 bases). Trimming cost V 3 bases and J 2 bases, with 16 bases left between them. Germline CDR1 and CDR2: KGHSH and LQKENI. The CDR3 spans 16 residues. CDR3 DNA sequence: TGTGCCAGCTCACCCCCGAGGGGAGGGGCTAACACTGAAGCTTTCTTT. This codes for CASSPPRGGANTEAFF.

CDR3 loop: CASRQDRQLNEKLFF. CDR3 bases: TGTGCCAGCAGACAAGACAGGCAACTAAATGAAAAACTGTTTTTT. The V call is TRBV7-9, the J call TRBJ1-4, with D possibly matching TRBD1 (6 bases). The germline V and J ends were trimmed by 6 bases and 5 bases, with 16 bases remaining between them. The CDR3 extends over 15 amino acids. Germline values: CDR1 SEHNR, CDR2 FQNEAQ (reference sequence).

This chain joins TRBV12-3 or TRBV12-4 and TRBJ2-1; D perhaps matches TRBD2 (5 bases). With 6 bases removed from V and 7 bases from J, the gap between germline ends came to 13 bases. This CDR3 is built from 13 residues. CDR3 residues: CASSLIGGNEQFF. CDR3 nucleotide sequence: TGTGCCAGCAGCCTCATAGGAGGAAATGAGCAGTTCTTC.

The J gene is TRBJ1-1, the V gene TRBV5-4, with unresolved D. Trimming removed 0 bases from V and 4 bases from J, with 13 bases in between. The V gene's germline CDR1 is SGHNT and CDR2 YYREEE (reference sequence). The CDR3 totals 15 residues. The CDR3 spells CASSLDSTGGTEAFF. The CDR3 DNA sequence: TGTGCCAGCAGCTTGGACTCCACGGGTGGCACTGAAGCTTTCTTT.

The genes are TRBV9 and TRBJ1-2; TRBD1 aligns across 9 bases. This CDR3 is 14 amino acids long. Losses at the gene ends were 4 bases for V and 5 bases for J; bases not matched to a gene: 6. Looked up from germline, CDR1 is SGDLS and CDR2 is YYNGEE. CDR3 loop: CASSHTGQGYGYTF. The CDR3 DNA sequence: TGTGCCAGCAGCCATACTGGACAGGGGTATGGCTACACCTTC.

This chain joins TRBV11-2 and TRBJ1-2, with 8 bases aligning to TRBD1. The V gene end was trimmed by 4 bases and the J gene end by 2 bases; junction bases not matched to a gene: 6. Germline V lookup: CDR1 SGHAT, CDR2 FQNNGV. The CDR3 length is 15 residues. CDR3 residues: CASSYGAGGNYGYTF. The CDR3 nucleotides are TGTGCCAGCAGCTACGGGGCAGGGGGCAACTATGGCTACACCTTC.

This clone turned up a few times. The chain couples TRBV4-2 to TRBJ2-2; 9 positions match TRBD1. The ends lost 2 bases at V and 5 bases at J; junction bases unmatched: 9. This CDR3 is 17 amino acids long. Germline CDR1 reads LGHNA; CDR2 reads YNFKEQ. CDR3 sequence: CASSQSLDRGETGELFF. CDR3 DNA: TGTGCCAGCAGCCAATCCTTGGACAGGGGCGAGACCGGGGAGCTGTTTTTT.

The chain combines TRBV7-9 with TRBJ2-1; 12 bases agree with TRBD2. Looked up from germline, CDR1 is SEHNR and CDR2 is FQNEAQ (reference sequence). Trimming took 8 bases from V and 10 from J; bases not matched to a gene: 12. The CDR3 totals 15 residues. In DNA form, the CDR3 reads TGTGCCAGCTCCTCACCTAGCGGGGGGGCAGGCGAGCAGTTCTTC. It translates to CASSSPSGGAGEQFF.

The chain employs TRBV6-2 or TRBV6-3 and TRBJ2-7; D unresolved. The CDR3 loop spans 16 amino acids. The germline V gene has CDR1 MNHEY and CDR2 SVGEGT. The germline V and J ends were trimmed by 0 bases and 2 bases, with 14 bases remaining between them. CDR3 loop: CASSYSFQSSTYEQYF. In DNA, the CDR3 is TGTGCCAGCAGTTACTCATTCCAGTCGTCAACCTACGAGCAGTACTTC.

The chain uses TRBV28 and TRBJ1-3; the match to TRBD1 covers 8 bases. The J segment lost 3 bases and the V segment lost 2 bases, leaving 9 bases of the junction unmatched. Germline V gene lookup returns CDR1 MDHEN and CDR2 SYDVKM. This CDR3 comprises 17 residues. DNA of the CDR3: TGTGCCAGCAGTTTAGGGTTTGGACAGGGTGGTGGAAACACCATATATTTT. Its translation: CASSLGFGQGGGNTIYF.

J is TRBJ1-1 and V is TRBV6-5; the D is unclear. V dropped 0 bases and J dropped 0 bases, with 8 bases sitting between them. The CDR3 loop spans 15 amino acids. Per germline, CDR1 MNHEY and CDR2 SVGAGI. This CDR3 is CASSYSRAVNTEAFF. The DNA for the CDR3 is TGTGCCAGCAGTTACTCGAGGGCAGTGAACACTGAAGCTTTCTTT.